Presented here are 17 T cell receptor beta chains from one specimen sequenced in a study of shared clonotypes between healthy human individuals. Data came from immunoSEQ multiplex PCR; TCRdb stores just in-frame clones and leaves some out. The table shows about 600,000 clones, with almost 97% occurring only once. The sequencing sample was made of naive CD4+ T cells sorted from blood. The subset was: CD45RA+ positively selected. The receptor source for this set is a woman in her 30s in good health.

The chain carries TRBV5-1 and TRBJ2-3, with 7 nucleotides matching TRBD2. Unmatched junction bases numbered 8, after V lost 6 bases and J lost 4 bases. The germline V gene encodes CDR1 SGHRS and CDR2 YFSETQ. This CDR3 region has 14 residues. CDR3 sequence reads: CASTALAVADTQYF. The CDR3 DNA reads TGCGCCAGCACAGCGCTAGCGGTGGCAGATACGCAGTATTTT.

The chain has TRBV5-4 and TRBJ1-2, with TRBD1 identical over 10 bases. V dropped 5 bases and J dropped 5; count of bases not matched to a gene: 6. The CDR3 sequence is 14 residues long. CDR1 SGHNT and CDR2 YYREEE come from the germline V gene (reference sequence). CDR3: CASRGQGDRYGYTF. The CDR3 DNA reads TGTGCCAGCAGAGGACAGGGGGATCGGTATGGCTACACCTTC.

The rearrangement links TRBV5-6 to TRBJ2-1; D remains unclear. Trimming cost V 1 base and J 8 bases, with 7 bases left between them. The CDR3 extends over 12 amino acids. CDR1 SGHDT and CDR2 YYEEEE come from the germline V gene. Written as DNA, the CDR3 is TGTGCCAGCAGCTTGCAGCGCCATGAGCAGTTCTTC. As protein: CASSLQRHEQFF.

This chain joins TRBV10-2 and TRBJ2-7, with D unclear. Germline values: CDR1 WSHSY, CDR2 SAAADI. The CDR3 runs to 15 residues. V dropped 7 bases and J dropped 2 bases, with 18 bases sitting between them. CDR3 region: CASTPSHQSAYEQYF. Here the CDR3 DNA reads TGCGCCAGCACCCCTTCCCACCAGAGCGCCTACGAGCAGTACTTC.

J is TRBJ2-2 and V is TRBV5-5, with D tentatively TRBD2 (6 bases). The V and J ends lost 4 bases and 5 bases respectively, with 15 bases between them. Germline assignment: CDR1 SGHKS and CDR2 YYEKEE (reference sequence). The CDR3 is made up of 15 amino acids. CDR3 protein: CASSLALAPTGELFF. The CDR3 coding sequence is TGTGCCAGCAGCCTGGCACTAGCACCTACCGGGGAGCTGTTTTTT.

The chain couples TRBV5-6 to TRBJ2-7; the match to TRBD1 covers 8 bases. Germline assignment: CDR1 SGHDT and CDR2 YYEEEE. This CDR3 region has 17 residues. V trimming: 2 bases; J trimming: 2 bases; junction bases outside the gene matches: 12. CDR3 nucleotide sequence: TGTGCCAGCAGCTTAGTGGGGGACAGGCTCAAACCCTACGAGCAGTACTTC. Translation gives CASSLVGDRLKPYEQYF.

This clone appeared a single time. The J gene is TRBJ2-1, the V gene TRBV28, with D perhaps matching TRBD2 (6 bases). V lost 4 bases and J lost 2, with 18 bases in between. The CDR3 loop spans 17 amino acids. Germline V gene sequence: CDR1 MDHEN, CDR2 SYDVKM. CDR3 amino acids: CASSSLAKGFPYNEQFF. The CDR3 coding sequence is TGTGCCAGCAGTTCGCTAGCGAAGGGATTCCCCTACAATGAGCAGTTCTTC.

CDR3 coding DNA: TGTGCCAGCAGAAACACAGGGGGGGAAAAACTGTTTTTT. This codes for CASRNTGGEKLFF. This chain connects TRBV27 to TRBJ1-4, with TRBD1 matching over 8 bases. J gave up 8 bases and V 6 bases, and 5 bases lay outside the gene matches. Germline loops: CDR1 MNHEY, CDR2 SMNVEV (reference sequence). CDR3 length: 13 amino acids.

The CDR3 region is CASSDGPMYGYTF. CDR3 coding DNA: TGTGCCAGCAGTGACGGCCCTATGTATGGCTACACCTTC. The genes are TRBV2 and TRBJ1-2, with D hard to call. CDR1 is SNHLY, CDR2 FYNNEI, per germline. Trimming took off 3 bases at V and 5 bases at J, with 10 bases between the two ends. The CDR3 length is 13 residues.

The CDR3, as DNA: TGTGCCAGGGGTCCCCACACTGAAGCTTTCTTT. As protein: CARGPHTEAFF. The chain couples TRBV21-1 to TRBJ1-1. TRBV21-1 is labeled a pseudogene. The CDR3 length is 11 residues.

The V gene is TRBV5-5, the J gene TRBJ2-7, with D perhaps given as TRBD1 or TRBD2 (5 bases each). In germline, CDR1 is SGHKS, CDR2 YYEKEE (reference sequence). CDR3 length: 17 amino acids. V gave up 6 bases and J gave up 1 base, with 23 bases separating them. CDR3 sequence reads: CASNPGGWDLVSYEQYF. The CDR3 DNA follows: TGTGCCAGCAACCCCGGTGGTTGGGACCTAGTTTCCTACGAGCAGTACTTC.

A word on this clone: Other DNA sequences in this specimen translate into the identical CDR3. CDR3 loop: CASSPDKNTEAFF. The CDR3 DNA reads TGTGCCAGCAGTCCTGACAAGAACACTGAAGCTTTCTTT. This sequence joins TRBV28 and TRBJ1-1, with unresolved D. Germline V gene lookup returns CDR1 MDHEN and CDR2 SYDVKM. CDR3 length: 13 amino acids. Deletions cut 5 bases from V and 1 base from J, with 8 bases between. The variable domain in full, with the rest retrieved from reference TRBV28 and TRBJ1-1, is DVKVTQSSRYLVKRTGEKVFLECVQDMDHENMFWYRQDPGLGLRLIYFSYDVKMKEKGDIPEGYSVSREKKERFSLILESASTNQTSMYLCASSPDKNTEAFFGQGTRLTVV.

V is TRBV10-1 and J is TRBJ2-1; perhaps TRBD2 as D (6 bases). Trimming took 3 bases from V and 7 from J, leaving 16 bases between them. The CDR3 is 15 amino acids. Germline V lookup: CDR1 WNHNN, CDR2 SYGVQD (reference sequence). The CDR3 DNA is TGCGCCAGCAGTGATGTAGCGGTCGTTTGGAATGAGCAGTTCTTC. This gives the protein CASSDVAVVWNEQFF.

The chain has TRBV5-1 and TRBJ2-7, with D perhaps matching TRBD1 or TRBD2 (5 bases each). The CDR3 has 15 residues. CDR1 SGHRS and CDR2 YFSETQ come from the germline V gene. V lost 1 base and J 7 bases, leaving 18 bases between the germline ends. CDR3 in DNA: TGCGCCAGCAGCTTGACGGGGACCGCCCGTAGTGAGCAGTACTTC. Translation: CASSLTGTARSEQYF.

The V call is TRBV28, the J call TRBJ1-5, with D maybe TRBD1 (5 bases). V lost 7 bases to trimming and J lost 2 bases, with 18 bases between them. CDR3 length: 16 amino acids. Looked up from germline, CDR1 is MDHEN and CDR2 is SYDVKM. The CDR3 sequence is CASNILGGRGNQPQHF. DNA for the CDR3: TGTGCCAGCAACATACTGGGGGGTCGCGGCAATCAGCCCCAGCATTTT.

The CDR3 DNA follows: TGTGCCAGCAGTTATAAGCGGGGCACAGATACGCAGTATTTT. Amino acids: CASSYKRGTDTQYF. The chain joins TRBV6-5 to TRBJ2-3; TRBD2 is a possible D gene (6 bases). The CDR3 is made up of 14 amino acids. The germline V and J ends were trimmed by 3 bases and 1 base, with 8 bases remaining between them. Germline values: CDR1 MNHEY, CDR2 SVGAGI.

This clone appeared once. V is TRBV4-1 and J is TRBJ2-3; unclear D gene. V was clipped by 2 bases and J by 0 bases, with 15 bases between them. CDR1 and CDR2 (germline): MGHRA, YSYEKL. The CDR3 runs 17 residues. The CDR3 sequence: CASSQSSGITSTDTQYF. DNA for the CDR3: TGCGCCAGCAGCCAAAGCAGTGGGATTACTAGCACAGATACGCAGTATTTT.